The 23 T cell receptor beta chains reported below all come from one sample, sequenced in a study of blood T cell repertoires in COVID-19. The data were produced by immunoSEQ multiplex PCR, yet TCRdb's version contains in-frame clones alone and is incomplete. Of over 200,000 clones in the sample, about 87% were seen once. The sequenced sample was PBMCs or T cells enriched from blood (not recorded which). Source of these receptors: a man younger than 30 with acute COVID-19.

The genes are TRBV5-1 and TRBJ1-2; D gene uncertain. V lost 1 base, J lost 8 bases, and 12 bases lay in between. The CDR3 runs to 13 residues. The germline gives CDR1 SGHRS, CDR2 YFSETQ. CDR3 bases: TGCGCCAGCAGCTTGCGAGAGAAGCTCGGCTACACCTTC. It is translated as CASSLREKLGYTF.

The rearrangement links TRBV6-5 to TRBJ1-4; D remains ambiguous. V gave up 6 bases and J gave up 2 bases, with 13 bases separating them. This CDR3 has 15 residues. Germline CDR1 and CDR2: MNHEY and SVGAGI. DNA for the CDR3: TGTGCCAGCAGCCCCCGAGCTGTGACTAATGAAAAACTGTTTTTT. This sequence encodes CASSPRAVTNEKLFF.

The J gene is TRBJ2-5, the V gene TRBV5-1, with 7 bases that match TRBD2. Unmatched junction bases numbered 8, after V lost 4 bases and J lost 5 bases. The germline V gene has CDR1 SGHRS and CDR2 YFSETQ. The CDR3 sequence is 14 residues long. CDR3 nucleotide sequence: TGCGCCAGCAGCGCCGGGACTAACGGGGAGACCCAGTACTTC. It translates to CASSAGTNGETQYF.

The chain recombines TRBV10-1 with TRBJ2-7; 7 bases line up with TRBD2. Trimming at V came to 0 bases and at J to 6 bases, leaving 2 bases not matched to a gene. The CDR3 is 13 residues long. Germline V CDR1 and CDR2: WNHNN, SYGVQD (reference sequence). CDR3 nucleotide sequence: TGCGCCAGCAGTGAGTCTGGGGGGGTCGAGCAGTACTTC. It is translated as CASSESGGVEQYF.

The chain carries TRBV4-3 and TRBJ2-1; 8 bases fit TRBD2. The CDR3 is 16 residues long. V lost 2 bases and J lost 5; bases outside the gene matches: 8. The germline V gene encodes CDR1 LGHNA and CDR2 YSLEER. CDR3 in DNA: TGCGCCAGCAGCCAACCAAGCGGGAGTTCCGACAATGAGCAGTTCTTC. This translates into CASSQPSGSSDNEQFF.

V usage is TRBV5-4 and J usage is TRBJ1-1, with 10 bases matching TRBD1. The V gene end was trimmed by 5 bases and the J gene end by 2 bases; junction bases not matched to a gene: 9. This CDR3 is 16 amino acids long. Germline-derived CDR1 and CDR2 are SGHNT and YYREEE (reference sequence). CDR3: CASRQPGQGRNTEAFF. CDR3 DNA: TGTGCCAGCAGGCAACCGGGACAGGGGAGAAACACTGAAGCTTTCTTT.

The chain links TRBV10-3 to TRBJ2-7; the match to TRBD2 covers 10 bases. Germline CDR1 and CDR2: ENHRY and SYGVKD. The V and J ends lost 7 bases and 4 bases, in that order; junction bases with no gene match: 4. CDR3 length: 13 residues. The CDR3 spells CAIKGTSEYEQYF. The CDR3 DNA is TGTGCCATCAAGGGGACTAGCGAATACGAGCAGTACTTC.

V and J are TRBV10-3 and TRBJ2-3; no definite D call. The CDR3 covers 17 residues. Trimming took off 5 bases at V and 0 bases at J, with 18 bases between the two ends. Germline CDR1 ENHRY, CDR2 SYGVKD. The CDR3 region has the DNA TGTGCCATCAGTCCTCTGCCCGACACTCTTAGCACAGATACGCAGTATTTT. Encoded protein: CAISPLPDTLSTDTQYF.

The V gene is TRBV4-1, the J gene TRBJ2-5; 13 positions agree with TRBD2. Trimming removed 4 bases from V and 5 bases from J; junction bases left unmatched: 7. CDR1 and CDR2 from the germline V gene are MGHRA and YSYEKL. The CDR3 totals 16 residues. The CDR3 loop reads CASSPGLAGVRETQYF. The CDR3 DNA is TGCGCCAGCAGCCCCGGACTAGCGGGAGTAAGGGAGACCCAGTACTTC.

The chain recombines TRBV5-1 with TRBJ2-5; 9 nucleotides align to TRBD2. The germline V gene encodes CDR1 SGHRS and CDR2 YFSETQ. J lost 2 bases, V lost 4 bases, and 9 bases had no gene match. The CDR3 is 16 residues long. CDR3 bases: TGCGCCAGCAGCCCCGACAGACTAGCGGAGCAAGAGACCCAGTACTTC. This encodes CASSPDRLAEQETQYF. The complete variable domain, with remaining parts taken from reference TRBV5-1 and TRBJ2-5, reads KAGVTQTPRYLIKTRGQQVTLSCSPISGHRSVSWYQQTPGQGLQFLFEYFSETQRNKGNFPGRFSGRQFSNSRSEMNVSTLELGDSALYLCASSPDRLAEQETQYFGPGTRLLVL.

This clone was found a few times. The chain is built from TRBV19 and TRBJ2-1; TRBD2 agrees at 8 bases. CDR3 length: 14 residues. After removal of 4 bases from V and 6 bases from J, the junction contained 5 bases not matched to a gene. From germline, CDR1 is LNHDA and CDR2 SQIVND (reference sequence). The CDR3 coding sequence is TGTGCCAGTAGTACGATTAGCGGGACCAATGAGCAGTTCTTC. Translation gives CASSTISGTNEQFF.

The CDR3 region has the DNA TGTGCCAGCAGTGAAGCGGTTAGCCTGTACTTC. Its translation is CASSEAVSLYF. This sequence joins TRBV2 and TRBJ2-7; D uncertain. The CDR3 consists of 11 residues. V was cut by 0 bases and J by 12 bases, with 9 bases left in between. Germline-derived CDR1 and CDR2 are SNHLY and FYNNEI.

The V and J genes are TRBV7-9 and TRBJ2-2, with D hard to call. The CDR3 totals 11 residues. The germline V and J ends were trimmed by 10 bases and 6 bases, with 9 bases remaining between them. Germline-derived CDR1 and CDR2 are SEHNR and FQNEAQ (reference sequence). The CDR3 sequence is CAIRQAGELFF. The CDR3 coding sequence is TGTGCCATCCGGCAGGCCGGGGAGCTGTTTTTT.

This sequence joins TRBV27 and TRBJ2-7, with D possibly being TRBD1 (5 bases). From germline, CDR1 is MNHEY and CDR2 SMNVEV (reference sequence). V lost 2 bases, J lost 4 bases, and 12 bases lay in between. The CDR3 runs 14 residues. The CDR3 here is CASSLMSGAYEQYF. CDR3 DNA sequence: TGTGCCAGCAGTTTAATGAGTGGGGCTTACGAGCAGTACTTC.

The chain employs TRBV9 and TRBJ2-1; maybe TRBD2 (6 bases). The germline CDR1 and CDR2 sequences are SGDLS and YYNGEE. Between the trimmed V and J ends, which lost 0 bases and 4 bases, there was a span of 14 bases. The CDR3 is 16 amino acids. CDR3 sequence: CASSVGGSGAYNEQFF. CDR3 DNA: TGTGCCAGCAGCGTAGGAGGTAGCGGAGCTTACAATGAGCAGTTCTTC.

The CDR3 spells CASSQVVPTSGRGSGELFF. CDR3 nucleotide sequence: TGCGCCAGCAGCCAAGTGGTCCCTACTAGCGGGAGGGGTTCCGGGGAGCTGTTTTTT. The chain combines TRBV4-1 with TRBJ2-2, with TRBD2 matching over 13 bases. CDR3 length equals 19 residues. Germline loops: CDR1 MGHRA, CDR2 YSYEKL. V lost 1 base and J lost 6; bases outside the gene matches: 11.

V is TRBV5-8 and J is TRBJ2-1; TRBD1 might be the D (7 bases). CDR3 size: 15 residues. CDR1 is SGHTS, CDR2 YDEGEE, per germline. Trimming left V 0 bases short and J 4 bases short, with 11 bases between. CDR3 nucleotide sequence: TGTGCCAGCAGCTTGGTTGCAGGGGGGTACAATGAGCAGTTCTTC. This translates into CASSLVAGGYNEQFF. Together with reference TRBV5-8 and TRBJ2-1, the CDR3 gives the full variable domain: EAGVTQSPTHLIKTRGQQATLRCSPISGHTSVYWYQQALGLGLQFLLWYDEGEERNRGNFPPRFSGRQFPNYSSELNVNALELEDSALYLCASSLVAGGYNEQFFGPGTRLTVL.

This rearrangement joins TRBV2 to TRBJ2-2, with a possible D match to TRBD1 (5 bases). Germline V CDR1 and CDR2: SNHLY, FYNNEI. The CDR3 spans 17 residues. The V end lost 2 bases, the J end lost 4 bases, and 17 bases lay between the germline ends. The CDR3 region has the DNA TGTGCCAGCAGTGAAACATCGGCAGGGATGGGCACCGGGGAGCTGTTTTTT. It encodes CASSETSAGMGTGELFF.

The V and J genes are TRBV5-1 and TRBJ1-1, with D possibly TRBD1 on 5 matching bases. The V gene's germline CDR1 is SGHRS and CDR2 YFSETQ. This CDR3 has 14 amino acids. Trimming took off 2 bases at V and 7 bases at J, with 15 bases between the two ends. As DNA, the CDR3 is TGCGCCAGCAGCTTCATAGGGGAAAGAGGTGAAGCTTTCTTT. Amino acid sequence: CASSFIGERGEAFF.

DNA of the CDR3: TGTGCCAGCAGCTTAGACCTAATCCGAGTTGAAGCTTTCTTT. Translation: CASSLDLIRVEAFF. The chain couples TRBV11-3 to TRBJ1-1; D unresolved. Germline loops: CDR1 SGHNT, CDR2 YENEEA. The CDR3 sequence is 14 residues long. The germline V and J ends were trimmed by 0 bases and 7 bases, with 12 bases remaining between them.

This rearrangement joins TRBV7-2 to TRBJ1-6, with D unclear. This CDR3 region has 16 residues. Germline loops: CDR1 SGHTA, CDR2 FQGNSA. Trimming took off 5 bases at V and 5 bases at J, with 16 bases between the two ends. CDR3 nucleotides: TGTGCCAGCAGCCTACGTACGCCCGGGGATAATTCACCCCTCCACTTT. Its translation is CASSLRTPGDNSPLHF.

This clone was detected once. The V call is TRBV29-1, the J call TRBJ2-7, with D possibly being TRBD1 (6 bases). Per the germline V gene, CDR1 is SQVTM and CDR2 is ANQGSEA. Trimming took 7 bases from V and 2 from J, leaving 18 bases between them. The CDR3 loop spans 14 amino acids. CDR3 residues: CSAEQGRGTYEQYF. CDR3 bases: TGCAGCGCCGAACAGGGACGCGGTACCTACGAGCAGTACTTC.

The V gene is TRBV7-6, the J gene TRBJ2-7; 7 bases map to TRBD1. The V gene end was trimmed by 6 bases and the J gene end by 2 bases; junction bases not matched to a gene: 7. The CDR3 is 14 amino acids. CDR1 and CDR2 (germline): SGHVS, FNYEAQ. CDR3 coding DNA: TGTGCCAGCAGTCAACCGGGACAGCCCTACGAGCAGTACTTC. This codes for CASSQPGQPYEQYF.